The present entry profiles one T cell receptor beta chain with its context. This record belongs to a study of blood T cell repertoires in COVID-19. Background on the study: PBMCs, B-cell-depleted T cells, or T cells provided the cDNA or gDNA that made up the material.

V lost 1 base, J lost 1 base, and 7 bases stayed unmatched. CDR3 length equals 16 residues. CDR1 SGHRS and CDR2 YFSETQ come from the germline V gene. This table comes from immunoSEQ multiplex PCR, and its TCRdb copy is limited to in-frame clones, with some not included. The table includes tens of thousands of clones, around four fifths detected once. The sequence was collected from a woman between 65 and 79 years old with active or convalescent COVID-19. The V call is TRBV5-1, the J call TRBJ1-1; 7 bases fit TRBD1. The specimen sequenced was peripheral blood. The CDR3 nucleotides are TGCGCCAGCAGCTTGAACTGGGACAGAGCGAACACTGAAGCTTTCTTT. The encoded protein is CASSLNWDRANTEAFF.